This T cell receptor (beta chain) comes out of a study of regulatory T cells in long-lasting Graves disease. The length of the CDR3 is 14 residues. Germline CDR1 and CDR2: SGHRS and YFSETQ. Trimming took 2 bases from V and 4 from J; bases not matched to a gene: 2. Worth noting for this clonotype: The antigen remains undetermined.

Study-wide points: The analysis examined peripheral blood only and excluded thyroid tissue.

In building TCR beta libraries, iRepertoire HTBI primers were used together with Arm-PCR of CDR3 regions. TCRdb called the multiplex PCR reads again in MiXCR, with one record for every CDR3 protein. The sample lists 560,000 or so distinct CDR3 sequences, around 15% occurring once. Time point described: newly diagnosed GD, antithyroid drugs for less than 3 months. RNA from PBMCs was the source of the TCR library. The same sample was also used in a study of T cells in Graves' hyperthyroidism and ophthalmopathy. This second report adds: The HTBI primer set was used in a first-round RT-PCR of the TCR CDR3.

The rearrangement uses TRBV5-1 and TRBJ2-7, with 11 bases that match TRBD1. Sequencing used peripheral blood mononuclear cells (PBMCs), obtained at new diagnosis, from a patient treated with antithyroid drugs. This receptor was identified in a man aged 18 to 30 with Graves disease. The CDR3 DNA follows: TGCGCCAGCAGCTTCGGGGACAGGGGGTACGAGCAGTACTTC. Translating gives CASSFGDRGYEQYF.